This T cell receptor (beta chain) was identified in a study of blood T cell repertoires in COVID-19. The overall study: The United States, Italy and Spain provided the acute and convalescent COVID-19 samples. T cells, B-cell-depleted T cells, or PBMCs supplied cDNA or gDNA.

As processed by the authors: Quantification of nucleated cells was approximated via reference gene primer amplification. TCRdb keeps only in-frame clones here, not all; method: immunoSEQ multiplex PCR. V and J calls and clone size are as listed in that table; D and trimming were resolved from the DNA. The sample yields around 180,000 clones, roughly 80% seen once. V shed 5 bases and J shed 0 bases, with 10 bases lying between them. Germline CDR1 reads SGHAT; CDR2 reads FQNNGV. This CDR3 comprises 14 residues. The TCR comes from a man between 60 and 70 years old with active or convalescent COVID-19. The sample consisted of peripheral blood. The rearrangement links TRBV11-2 to TRBJ1-1; D remains ambiguous. This CDR3 reads CASSQALMNTEAFF. In nucleotides, the CDR3 is TGTGCCAGCAGCCAAGCCTTAATGAACACTGAAGCTTTCTTT.